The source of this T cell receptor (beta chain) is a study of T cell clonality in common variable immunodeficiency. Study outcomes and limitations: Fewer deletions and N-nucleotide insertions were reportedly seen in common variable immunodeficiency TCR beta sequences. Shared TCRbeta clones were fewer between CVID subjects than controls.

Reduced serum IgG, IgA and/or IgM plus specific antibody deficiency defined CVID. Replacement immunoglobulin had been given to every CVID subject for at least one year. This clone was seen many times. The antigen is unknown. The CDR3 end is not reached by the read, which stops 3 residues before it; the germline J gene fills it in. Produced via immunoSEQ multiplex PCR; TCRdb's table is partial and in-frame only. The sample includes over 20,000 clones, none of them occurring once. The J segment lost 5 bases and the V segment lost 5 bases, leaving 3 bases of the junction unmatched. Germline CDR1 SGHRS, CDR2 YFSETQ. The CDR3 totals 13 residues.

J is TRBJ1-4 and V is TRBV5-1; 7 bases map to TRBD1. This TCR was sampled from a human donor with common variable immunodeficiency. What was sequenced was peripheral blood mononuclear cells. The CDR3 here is CASRDRKNEKLFF. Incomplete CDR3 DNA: TGCGCCAGCAGGGACAGGAAAAATGAAAAA.